Listed below are T cell receptor beta chains from one sample, sequenced in a study of vaccination effects on CD4 cells after COVID-19. Libraries were prepared by immunoSEQ multiplex PCR; TCRdb keeps only in-frame clonotypes and omits some of them. Among approximately 45,000 clones listed, 76% were seen once. Antigens for these TCRs are unknown. This sample comprised CD4+ T cells from PBMCs cultured without peptide, obtained before COVID-19 vaccination. The receptors shown here come from a human donor who had a prior SARS-CoV-2 infection. The CDR3 runs from the conserved cysteine through the conserved F or W. The D gene is left open where the match is weak. Rows may omit the clone size; those that give it use once, few, many or a size class.

>TRBJ1-3|-|-|TRBV20-1
CSASRGAAGNTIYF
TGCAGTGCTAGTCGGGGGGCGGCTGGAAACACCATATATTTT
>TRBJ2-7|-|-|TRBV7-8
CASSFGGAVDWYEQYF
TGTGCCAGCAGCTTTGGGGGGGCGGTGGACTGGTACGAGCAGTACTTC
>TRBJ2-3|-|-|TRBV4-2
CASSQRPSGEGEDTQYF
TGTGCCAGCAGCCAACGTCCGTCAGGGGAGGGTGAAGATACGCAGTATTTT
>TRBJ1-5|-|-|TRBV9
CASSSDSNQPQHF
TGTGCCAGCAGCAGCGATAGCAATCAGCCCCAGCATTTT
>TRBJ2-3|-|-|TRBV6-6
CASIDGGGTDTQYF
TGTGCCAGCATTGACGGTGGGGGCACAGATACGCAGTATTTT
>TRBJ2-7|TRBD1|-|TRBV28
CASSPAGQGGYEQYF
TGTGCCAGCAGTCCGGCAGGACAGGGTGGCTACGAGCAGTACTTC
>TRBJ2-2|-|few|TRBV12-3/TRBV12-4
CASSSQSGELFF
TGTGCCAGCAGTTCACAGTCCGGGGAGCTGTTTTTT
>TRBJ2-7|-|-|TRBV3-1/TRBV3-2
CASSQDGPPDEQYF
TGTGCCAGCAGCCAAGATGGGCCGCCGGACGAGCAGTACTTC
>TRBJ2-5|TRBD2|-|TRBV3-1/TRBV3-2
CASSQDVAGAQETQYF
TGTGCCAGCAGCCAAGACGTAGCGGGTGCCCAAGAGACCCAGTACTTC
>TRBJ2-1|-|-|TRBV29-1
CSAARAWDTNEQFF
TGCAGCGCCGCCCGGGCTTGGGACACCAATGAGCAGTTCTTC
>TRBJ1-1|-|-|TRBV30
CAWSVGFIVKKPEAFF
TGTGCCTGGAGTGTAGGATTTATCGTCAAGAAACCTGAAGCTTTCTTT
>TRBJ2-1|TRBD2|-|TRBV27
CASSLAGGSNEQFF
TGTGCCAGCAGCCTAGCGGGGGGAAGTAATGAGCAGTTCTTC
>TRBJ1-2|-|few|TRBV18
CASSPEVSYGYTF
TGTGCCAGCTCACCAGAGGTTTCCTATGGCTACACCTTC
>TRBJ1-3|-|-|TRBV19
CASTPPYSGNTIYF
TGTGCCAGTACACCCCCATACTCTGGAAACACCATATATTTT
>TRBJ2-5|-|-|TRBV7-2
CASSFSSAQETQYF
TGTGCCAGCAGCTTCTCTAGCGCCCAAGAGACCCAGTACTTC
>TRBJ1-3|-|-|TRBV18
CASSPPSAGANTIYF
TGTGCCAGCTCACCACCCAGCGCGGGGGCAAACACCATATATTTT
>TRBJ2-1|TRBD2|once|TRBV2
CASRGTSGNNEQFF
TGTGCCAGCAGAGGGACTAGCGGAAACAATGAGCAGTTCTTC
>TRBJ2-7|-|once|TRBV7-9
CASSSDRTSYEQYF
TGTGCCAGCAGCTCCGACAGGACCTCCTACGAGCAGTACTTC
>TRBJ2-7|-|-|TRBV3-1/TRBV3-2
CASSQGAEQYF
TGTGCCAGCAGCCAGGGGGCCGAGCAGTACTTC
>TRBJ1-6|-|-|TRBV4-2
CASSLAGDPLNSPLHF
TGTGCCAGCAGCCTAGCAGGTGACCCGCTTAATTCACCCCTCCACTTT
>TRBJ2-1|-|-|TRBV15
CATSRRQGGEQFF
TGTGCCACCAGCAGACGCCAGGGGGGTGAGCAGTTCTTC
>TRBJ2-7|-|few|TRBV1
CTSSLHRGDEQYF
TGCACCAGCAGCCTACACAGGGGGGACGAGCAGTACTTC
>TRBJ2-3|-|-|TRBV5-1
CASSVDTGGTDTQYF
TGCGCCAGCAGCGTAGACACGGGAGGCACAGATACGCAGTATTTT
>TRBJ1-5|-|few|TRBV7-2
CASRTTGNQPQHF
TGTGCCAGCAGGACAACAGGGAATCAGCCCCAGCATTTT
>TRBJ1-1|TRBD1|-|TRBV27
CASSSSTGAGRAFF
TGTGCCAGCAGTTCCTCGACAGGGGCGGGGAGAGCTTTCTTT
>TRBJ2-5|-|-|TRBV5-1
CASSSGRAVTETQYF
TGCGCCAGCAGCTCCGGGCGAGCGGTCACGGAGACCCAGTACTTC
>TRBJ2-1|TRBD2|-|TRBV7-3
CASSHREGEQFF
TGTGCCAGCAGCCATAGGGAGGGTGAGCAGTTCTTC
>TRBJ2-7|-|-|TRBV20-1
CSASQIQGAREQYF
TGCAGTGCTAGTCAGATCCAGGGGGCGCGGGAGCAGTATTTC
>TRBJ2-1|-|-|TRBV7-3
CASSLGTFRDEQFF
TGTGCCAGCAGCCTCGGGACCTTCCGCGATGAGCAGTTCTTC
>TRBJ2-7|-|-|TRBV4-1
CASSQDGKGGVGQYF
TGCGCCAGCAGCCAAGATGGAAAGGGGGGTGTGGGGCAGTACTTC
>TRBJ2-1|-|few|TRBV24-1
CATSGAPSYNEQFF
TGTGCCACCAGTGGTGCTCCTTCCTACAATGAGCAGTTCTTC
>TRBJ2-3|-|-|TRBV30
CAWSEGGATSDTQYF
TGTGCCTGGAGTGAAGGGGGTGCGACGTCGGATACGCAGTATTTT
>TRBJ2-5|TRBD2|-|TRBV7-6
CASSFGPRTSGSWETQYF
TGTGCCAGCAGCTTTGGTCCCAGGACTAGCGGCTCCTGGGAGACCCAGTACTTC
>TRBJ1-2|-|-|TRBV2
CASSDQGNGYTF
TGTGCCAGCAGTGACCAGGGGAATGGCTACACCTTC
>TRBJ1-2|-|once|TRBV6-1
CASSEGGNYGYTF
TGTGCCAGCAGTGAAGGTGGTAACTATGGCTACACCTTC
>TRBJ1-2|-|-|TRBV30
CAWSVYTRPNYGYTF
TGTGCCTGGAGTGTATACACCCGTCCTAACTATGGCTACACCTTC
>TRBJ1-6|-|-|TRBV12-5
CASGLEASSPLHF
TGTGCTAGTGGTTTGGAGGCGAGTTCACCCCTCCACTTT
>TRBJ2-2|-|-|TRBV7-3
CASSPSLGITGELFF
TGTGCCAGCAGCCCATCGTTAGGGATCACCGGGGAGCTGTTTTTT
>TRBJ2-1|TRBD2|-|TRBV4-3
CASSQEPTSGWSYNEQFF
TGCGCCAGCAGCCAAGAACCGACTAGCGGGTGGTCCTACAATGAGCAGTTCTTC
>TRBJ2-5|TRBD2|-|TRBV25-1
CASSELGAGDAETQYF
TGTGCCAGCAGTGAACTTGGTGCGGGAGATGCGGAGACCCAGTACTTC